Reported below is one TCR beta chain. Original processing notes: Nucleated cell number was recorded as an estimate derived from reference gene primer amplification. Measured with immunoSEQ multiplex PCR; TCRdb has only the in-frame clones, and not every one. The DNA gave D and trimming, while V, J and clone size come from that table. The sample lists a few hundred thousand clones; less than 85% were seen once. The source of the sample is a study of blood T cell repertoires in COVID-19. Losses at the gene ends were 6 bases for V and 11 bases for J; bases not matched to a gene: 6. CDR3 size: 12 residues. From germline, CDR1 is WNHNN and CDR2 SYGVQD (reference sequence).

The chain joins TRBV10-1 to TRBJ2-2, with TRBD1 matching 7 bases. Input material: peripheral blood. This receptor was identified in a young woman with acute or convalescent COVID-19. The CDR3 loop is CASSQTGRELFF. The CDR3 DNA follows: TGCGCCAGCAGCCAGACAGGGCGAGAGCTGTTTTTT.